This T cell receptor beta chain comes out of a study of blood T cell repertoires in COVID-19 (dated by TCRdb to about 2020). Regarding the research as a whole: Samples covering the acute and convalescent phases of COVID-19 were provided by collaborators in the United States, Italy and Spain. The prospective study material was composed of cDNA or gDNA derived from T cells, B-cell-depleted T cells, or PBMCs. The samples were drawn from two sources: the first 160 participants of the ongoing ImmuneRACE study, and 1,254 subjects contributed by 6 global collaborators. The dataset comprised deeply sampled blood TCRbeta repertoires from subjects exposed to, actively infected with, or recovered from COVID-19. A freely available public database, intended as a resource for researchers studying the immune response to SARS-CoV-2, is where the repertoires were released. Where available, HLA class I and class II types were taken from metadata supplied by the sample provider and were not determined by assay-based typing. Nearly every sample came with metadata listing a de-identified subject ID, COVID-19 status, age in years and sex. What the research found in general, with its limitations: How much clinical and demographic metadata was included differed by source and by participant, and the metadata was provided uncurated.

Each collaborating institution followed its own protocols to collect whole blood in K2EDTA tubes. For TCRbeta analysis, collaborator samples were shipped as frozen whole blood, as isolated PBMCs, or as DNA extracted from either sample type. CDR1 and CDR2 are drawn from the germline V gene (reference sequence): LNHDA, SQIVND. Reading from cysteine to phenylalanine, the CDR3 counts 17 amino acids. Only the CDR3 region is kept as DNA, spanning 51 bases read in frame from base 1. V trim: 0 bases; J trim: 10 bases; unmatched bases: 11. Remarks on this clone: It lacks a known antigen. Base qualities are not recorded, but no much larger clone differs from it by a single base.

TCRbeta CDR3 regions were amplified from genomic DNA using the immunoSEQ Assay, a bias-controlled multiplex PCR. The published analysis was carried out like this. Within the assay, amplification of reference gene primers was used to estimate how many nucleated cells each sample contained. To quantify the absolute abundance of each unique TCRbeta CDR3 rearrangement, sequence reads were collapsed and filtered. For each sample, productive Simpson clonality was calculated as the square root of Simpson's diversity index across productive rearrangements. The immuneACCESS repertoire file appears here via TCRdb, limited to in-frame rearrangements. These files lack a portion of the clones; in checked studies, under half of the deficit traces to unresolved V genes, and the cause of the others is not known. V and J calls and clone size are as listed in that table; D and trimming were resolved from the DNA. The sample table records some 160,000 clones; around 81% of these occur just once. The ten largest clones capture 5% of the sample.

The source material was peripheral blood. This receptor was identified in a woman aged 45 to 65 with acute or convalescent COVID-19. The chain couples TRBV19 to TRBJ2-1, with 11 bases aligning to TRBD2. The base sequence is TGTGCCAGTAGTATAGATCACGGACTAGCGGGTCGGAAGGAGCAGTTCTTC. Protein translation: CASSIDHGLAGRKEQFF.